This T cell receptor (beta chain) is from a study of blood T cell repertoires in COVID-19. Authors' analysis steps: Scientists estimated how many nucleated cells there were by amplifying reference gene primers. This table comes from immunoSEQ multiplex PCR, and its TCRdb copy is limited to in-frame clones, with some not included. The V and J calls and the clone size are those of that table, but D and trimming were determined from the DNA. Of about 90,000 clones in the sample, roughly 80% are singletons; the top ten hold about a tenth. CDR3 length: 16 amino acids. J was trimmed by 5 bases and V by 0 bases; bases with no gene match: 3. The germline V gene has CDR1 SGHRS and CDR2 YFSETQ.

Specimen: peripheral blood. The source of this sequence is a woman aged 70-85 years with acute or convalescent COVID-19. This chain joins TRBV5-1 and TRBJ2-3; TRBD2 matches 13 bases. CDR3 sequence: CASSLDGLAGVDTQYF. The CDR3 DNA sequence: TGCGCCAGCAGCTTGGACGGACTAGCGGGAGTAGATACGCAGTATTTT.